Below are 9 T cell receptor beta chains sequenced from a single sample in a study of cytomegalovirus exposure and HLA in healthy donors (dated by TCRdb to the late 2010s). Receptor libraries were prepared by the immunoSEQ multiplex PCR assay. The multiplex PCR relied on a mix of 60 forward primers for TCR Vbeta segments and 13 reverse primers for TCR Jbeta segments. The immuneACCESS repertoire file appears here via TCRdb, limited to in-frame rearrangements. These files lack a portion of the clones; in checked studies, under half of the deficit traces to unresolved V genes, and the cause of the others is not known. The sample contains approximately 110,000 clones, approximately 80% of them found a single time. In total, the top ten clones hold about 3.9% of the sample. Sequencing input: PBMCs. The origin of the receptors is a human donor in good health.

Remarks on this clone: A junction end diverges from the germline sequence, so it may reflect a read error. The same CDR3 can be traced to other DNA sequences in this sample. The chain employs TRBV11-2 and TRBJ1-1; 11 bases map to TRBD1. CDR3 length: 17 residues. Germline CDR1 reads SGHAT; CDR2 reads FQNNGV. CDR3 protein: CASSHGTGGYMNTEAFF. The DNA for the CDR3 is TGTGCTAGCAGCCACGGGACAGGGGGATACATGAACACTGAAGCTTTCTTT. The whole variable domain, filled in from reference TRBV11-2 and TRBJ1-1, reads EAGVAQSPRYKIIEKRQSVAFWCNPISGHATLYWYQQILGQGPKLLIQFQNNGVVDDSQLPKDRFSAERLKGVDSTLKIQPAKLEDSAVYLCASSHGTGGYMNTEAFFGQGTRLTVV.

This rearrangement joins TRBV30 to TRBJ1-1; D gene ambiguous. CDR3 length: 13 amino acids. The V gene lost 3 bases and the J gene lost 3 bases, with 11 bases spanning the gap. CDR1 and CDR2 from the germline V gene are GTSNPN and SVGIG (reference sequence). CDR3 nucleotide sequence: TGTGCCTGGAGAACTACAAGCTACACTGAAGCTTTCTTT. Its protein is CAWRTTSYTEAFF.

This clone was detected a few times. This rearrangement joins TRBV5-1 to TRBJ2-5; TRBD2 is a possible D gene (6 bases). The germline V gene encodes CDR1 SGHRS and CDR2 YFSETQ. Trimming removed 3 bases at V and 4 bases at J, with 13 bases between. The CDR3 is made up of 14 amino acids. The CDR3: CASSSGGVPETQYF. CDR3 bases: TGCGCCAGCAGCTCCGGAGGGGTCCCAGAGACCCAGTACTTC.

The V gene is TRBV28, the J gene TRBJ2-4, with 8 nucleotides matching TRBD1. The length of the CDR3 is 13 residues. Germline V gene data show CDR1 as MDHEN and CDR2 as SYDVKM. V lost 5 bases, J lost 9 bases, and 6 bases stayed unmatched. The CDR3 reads CASSPPTGGIQYF. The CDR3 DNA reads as TGTGCCAGCAGTCCACCAACAGGGGGCATTCAGTACTTC.

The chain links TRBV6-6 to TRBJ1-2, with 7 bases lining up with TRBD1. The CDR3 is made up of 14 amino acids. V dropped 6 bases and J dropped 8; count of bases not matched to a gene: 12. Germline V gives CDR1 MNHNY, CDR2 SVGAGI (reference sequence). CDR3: CASRRNRGEQGYTF. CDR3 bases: TGTGCCAGCAGGCGGAACAGGGGAGAACAAGGCTACACCTTC.

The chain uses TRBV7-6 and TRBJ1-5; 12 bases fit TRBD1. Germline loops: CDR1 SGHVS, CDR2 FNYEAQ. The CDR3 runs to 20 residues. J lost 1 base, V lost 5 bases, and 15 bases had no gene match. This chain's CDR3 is CASSPSPGQGARRSNQPQHF. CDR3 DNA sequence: TGTGCCAGCAGCCCCAGCCCGGGACAGGGGGCGCGGAGGAGCAATCAGCCCCAGCATTTT.

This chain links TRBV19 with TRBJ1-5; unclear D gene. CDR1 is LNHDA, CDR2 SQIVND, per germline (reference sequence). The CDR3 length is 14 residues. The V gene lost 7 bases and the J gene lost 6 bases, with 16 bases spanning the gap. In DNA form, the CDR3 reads TGTGCCAGTACTATGAATCCTTTGAGTCAGCCCCAGCATTTT. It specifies CASTMNPLSQPQHF.

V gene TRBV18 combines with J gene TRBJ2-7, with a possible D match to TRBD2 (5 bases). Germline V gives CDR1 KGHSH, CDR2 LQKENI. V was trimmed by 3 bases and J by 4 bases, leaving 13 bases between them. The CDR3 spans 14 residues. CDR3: CASSPRAGTYEQYF. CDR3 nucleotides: TGTGCCAGCTCACCTCGGGCGGGTACGTACGAGCAGTACTTC.

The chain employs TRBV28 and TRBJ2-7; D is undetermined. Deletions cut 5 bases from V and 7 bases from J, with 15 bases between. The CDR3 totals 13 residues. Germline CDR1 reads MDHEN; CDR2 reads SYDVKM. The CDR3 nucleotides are TGTGCCAGCAGTCTCGATCTTTCTCGGGAGCAGTACTTC. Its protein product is CASSLDLSREQYF.